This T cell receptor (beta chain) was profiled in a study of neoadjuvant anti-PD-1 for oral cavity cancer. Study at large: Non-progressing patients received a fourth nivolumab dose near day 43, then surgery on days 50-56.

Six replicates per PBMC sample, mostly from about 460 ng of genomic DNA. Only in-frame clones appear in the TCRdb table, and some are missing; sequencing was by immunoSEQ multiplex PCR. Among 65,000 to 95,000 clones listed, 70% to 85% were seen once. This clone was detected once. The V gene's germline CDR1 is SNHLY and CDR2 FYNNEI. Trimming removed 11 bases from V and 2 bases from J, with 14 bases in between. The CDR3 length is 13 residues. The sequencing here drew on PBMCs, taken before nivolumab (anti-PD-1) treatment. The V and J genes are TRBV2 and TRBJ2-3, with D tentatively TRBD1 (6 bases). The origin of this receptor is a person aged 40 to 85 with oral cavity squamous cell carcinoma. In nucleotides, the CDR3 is TGTGCCGGGGGCTGGGGTCCCACAGATACGCAGTATTTT. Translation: CAGGWGPTDTQYF.